Listed below are T cell receptor beta chains from one sample, sequenced in a study of cytomegalovirus exposure and HLA in healthy donors. Using immunoSEQ multiplex PCR, the repertoire was profiled, and TCRdb retains in-frame clones only, with some absent. The sample has 140,000 to 150,000 clones; approximately 94% are singletons. Sequenced sample: PBMCs. The receptors shown here come from a man between 18 and 29 years old in good health and CMV-seropositive. Each CDR3 is given with its conserved first and last residue. Fields, in order: D gene, clone size, J gene, V gene, CDR3 DNA, CDR3 protein. D genes are given only for firm matches. The size field is filled for only some rows; it gives once, few, many or a size class.

>TRBD1|.|TRBJ2-7|TRBV27
TGTGCCAGCAGTTACAGGGGCTCCTACGAGCAGTACTTC
CASSYRGSYEQYF
>.|.|TRBJ1-2|TRBV2
TGTGCCAGCAGCCTATATCCCCCCCGGGGCTACACCTTC
CASSLYPPRGYTF
>TRBD2|.|TRBJ2-7|TRBV27
TGTGCCAGCAGTTTATCGTTCCTAGCGGGAGTCGAGCAGTACTTC
CASSLSFLAGVEQYF
>TRBD2|.|TRBJ2-3|TRBV11-2
TGTGCCAGCAGCGCGGGACTAGCGGGATTATTCGCAGATACGCAGTATTTT
CASSAGLAGLFADTQYF
>TRBD1|.|TRBJ1-2|TRBV5-1
TGCGCCAGCAGCTTGGGACAGGGGAAGAATGGCTACACCTTC
CASSLGQGKNGYTF
>TRBD1|.|TRBJ1-2|TRBV5-1
TGCGCCAGCAGCACCCGACAGGGTTTTGGCTACACCTTC
CASSTRQGFGYTF
>.|.|TRBJ2-7|TRBV27
TGTGCCAGCAGTTTATTATTGCGGGGCGAGCAGTACTTC
CASSLLLRGEQYF
>.|.|TRBJ2-1|TRBV7-6
TGTGCCAGCAGCTTAGATCTCGGGTCCAGCAATGAGCAGTTCTTC
CASSLDLGSSNEQFF
>.|.|TRBJ2-1|TRBV5-1
TGCGCCAGCAGCTTACGAGACAATGAGCAGTTCTTC
CASSLRDNEQFF
>.|.|TRBJ2-1|TRBV27
TGTGCCAGCAGTTCACGACAGAGCTCCTACAATGAGCAGTTCTTC
CASSSRQSSYNEQFF
>TRBD2|few|TRBJ2-3|TRBV5-6
TGTGCCAGCAGCCGCGGGACTAGCGGAGATACGCAGTATTTT
CASSRGTSGDTQYF
>.|.|TRBJ2-6|TRBV15
TGTGCCACCAGCAAGGGAGGCGGAATACGATTCTCTGGGGCCAACGTCCTGACTTTC
CATSKGGGIRFSGANVLTF
>.|once|TRBJ1-2|TRBV11-2
TGTGCCAGCAGCTTAGATCCCCGGGACAACCGAATCAACTATGGCTACACCTTC
CASSLDPRDNRINYGYTF
>TRBD1|.|TRBJ1-1|TRBV5-6
TGTGCCAGCACCTGGACAGGGGGCAAAGGTGAAGCTTTCTTT
CASTWTGGKGEAFF
>.|.|TRBJ1-3|TRBV28
TGTGCCAGCAGTTTAGTCTCGGGAAACACCATATATTTT
CASSLVSGNTIYF
>.|.|TRBJ2-3|TRBV11-3
TGTGCCAGCAGCCACTACCGGGAACCAGATACGCAGTATTTT
CASSHYREPDTQYF
>TRBD1|.|TRBJ2-7|TRBV29-1
TGCAGCGTTGAAGATTCTACAGGGGGCTTTTACGAGCAGTACTTC
CSVEDSTGGFYEQYF
>.|.|TRBJ2-6|TRBV7-8
TGTGCCAGCAGCCCGAGTGGGAGCTCGTCAAGCTCTGGGGCCAACGTCCTGACTTTC
CASSPSGSSSSSGANVLTF
>TRBD1|.|TRBJ1-2|TRBV6-5
TGTGCCAGCAGCCACCGGGACAGGGCAAGCTACACCTTC
CASSHRDRASYTF
>.|.|TRBJ2-5|TRBV7-2
TGTGCCAGCAGCGCCCGACTAAGAGAGACCCAGTACTTC
CASSARLRETQYF
>TRBD2|.|TRBJ2-3|TRBV5-1
TGCGCCAGCAGCTTGGAGGGACTAGCGGGAGGGCCGGGGACAGATACGCAGTATTTT
CASSLEGLAGGPGTDTQYF
>.|.|TRBJ2-1|TRBV18
TGTGCCAGCTCGGCTAGCAAATACAATGAGCAGTTCTTC
CASSASKYNEQFF
>TRBD1|.|TRBJ1-6|TRBV18
TGTGCCAGCTCACGAGGGACAGCGGATTCACCCCTCCACTTT
CASSRGTADSPLHF
>.|once|TRBJ2-6|TRBV9
TGTGCCAGCAGCGATCTAGTGGGCTCTGGGGCCAACGTCCTGACTTTC
CASSDLVGSGANVLTF
>TRBD1|.|TRBJ2-5|TRBV5-1
TGCGCCAGCAGCTTGTCCACAGGGGGGCAAGAGACCCAGTACTTC
CASSLSTGGQETQYF
>TRBD2|.|TRBJ2-5|TRBV28
TGTGCCAGCAGTCCCTCGGGACTAGCGGGAGAGGTCCAAGAGACCCAGTACTTC
CASSPSGLAGEVQETQYF
>.|.|TRBJ2-2|TRBV4-1
TGCGCCAGCAGCCAAGTTTTACAGGCCACCGGGGAGCTGTTTTTT
CASSQVLQATGELFF
>TRBD1|.|TRBJ2-3|TRBV2
TGTGCCACTGCCGGGACGCAGGGGGTTTCGGCGCAGTATTTT
CATAGTQGVSAQYF
>.|.|TRBJ1-1|TRBV5-1
TGCGCCAGCAGCTTGGAGGCGGGCCTCATCACCGGAGCTTTCTTT
CASSLEAGLITGAFF
>.|.|TRBJ2-3|TRBV7-9
TGTGCCAGCAGCTTAGGAGGCAGCCCTAGCACAGATACGCAGTATTTT
CASSLGGSPSTDTQYF
>.|.|TRBJ2-5|TRBV2
TGTGCCAGCAGCGTGACAGCCCAAGAGACCCAGTACTTC
CASSVTAQETQYF
>TRBD1|.|TRBJ1-1|TRBV6-5
TGTGCCAGCAGTTACAACAGGGGCGCGAACACTGAAGCTTTCTTT
CASSYNRGANTEAFF
>TRBD2|.|TRBJ2-1|TRBV5-4
TGTGCCAGCAGCTCAAAGGCGGGAGGCGCCTACAATGAGCAGTTCTTC
CASSSKAGGAYNEQFF
>.|.|TRBJ2-3|TRBV7-9
TGTGCCAGCAGCTCCTCCGGAGGGACTAGCACAGATACGCAGTATTTT
CASSSSGGTSTDTQYF
>TRBD2|.|TRBJ2-7|TRBV7-2
TGTGCCAGCAGCTTTTCGGGAGCGGGGTCCTACGAGCAGTACTTC
CASSFSGAGSYEQYF
>TRBD1|.|TRBJ1-2|TRBV4-1
TGCGCCAGCAGCCACCCGGGACAGGGCTTAAACTATGGCTACACCTTC
CASSHPGQGLNYGYTF
>TRBD1|.|TRBJ1-2|TRBV13
TGTGCCAGCAGCCCATCGAGGACAGGGGTAGAGGGCTACACCTTC
CASSPSRTGVEGYTF
>.|.|TRBJ2-7|TRBV19
TGTGCCAGTAGTATAAAAGGGCTAGCGACCTCCTACGAGCAGTACTTC
CASSIKGLATSYEQYF
>TRBD1|.|TRBJ1-3|TRBV29-1
TGCAGCGTTGCGGGCGGACAGGGAGGATTTCTCTCTGGAAACACCATATATTTT
CSVAGGQGGFLSGNTIYF
>.|.|TRBJ2-3|TRBV27
TGTGCCAGCAGTTTTGTAGCGGAGAGCACAGATACGCAGTATTTT
CASSFVAESTDTQYF
>.|.|TRBJ2-7|TRBV13
TGTGCCAGCAGCTTACCAGACAAGACCTACGAGCAGTACTTC
CASSLPDKTYEQYF
>.|few|TRBJ2-7|TRBV6-1
TGTGCCAGCAGTGAAAGTGGGCGTGGCGAGCAGTACTTC
CASSESGRGEQYF
>.|.|TRBJ2-1|TRBV5-1
TGCGCCAGCAGCACGACTCCCTCCTACAATGAGCAGTTCTTC
CASSTTPSYNEQFF
>.|.|TRBJ1-2|TRBV2
TGTGCCAGCAGATTTGTCGCAGGGGTAGACTTGGACTATGGCTACACCTTC
CASRFVAGVDLDYGYTF
>TRBD2|.|TRBJ2-1|TRBV6-6
TGTGCCAGCAGGCCACTAGCGGGAGGGAGGAATGAGCAGTTCTTC
CASRPLAGGRNEQFF
>.|.|TRBJ1-2|TRBV2
TGTGCCAGCAGTGAGGCACAGGGCTTGTACTATGGCTACACCTTC
CASSEAQGLYYGYTF